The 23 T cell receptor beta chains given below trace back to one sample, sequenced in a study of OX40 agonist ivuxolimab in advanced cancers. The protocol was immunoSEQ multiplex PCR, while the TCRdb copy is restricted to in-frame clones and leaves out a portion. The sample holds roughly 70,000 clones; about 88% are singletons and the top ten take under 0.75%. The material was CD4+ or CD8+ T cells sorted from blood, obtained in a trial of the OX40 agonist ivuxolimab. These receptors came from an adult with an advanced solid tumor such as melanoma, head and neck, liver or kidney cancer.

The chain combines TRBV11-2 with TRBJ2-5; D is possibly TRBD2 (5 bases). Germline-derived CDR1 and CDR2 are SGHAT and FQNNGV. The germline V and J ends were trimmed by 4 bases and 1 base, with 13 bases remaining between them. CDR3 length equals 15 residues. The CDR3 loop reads CASSYPGGPQETQYF. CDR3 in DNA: TGTGCCAGCAGCTACCCGGGCGGGCCCCAAGAGACCCAGTACTTC.

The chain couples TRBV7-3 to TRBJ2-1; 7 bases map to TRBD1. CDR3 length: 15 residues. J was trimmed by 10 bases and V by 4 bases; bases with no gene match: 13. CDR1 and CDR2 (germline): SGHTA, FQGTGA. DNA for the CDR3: TGTGCCAGCAGCTCTGGCCTACAGGGGCGCGGGGAGCAGTTCTTC. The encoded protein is CASSSGLQGRGEQFF.

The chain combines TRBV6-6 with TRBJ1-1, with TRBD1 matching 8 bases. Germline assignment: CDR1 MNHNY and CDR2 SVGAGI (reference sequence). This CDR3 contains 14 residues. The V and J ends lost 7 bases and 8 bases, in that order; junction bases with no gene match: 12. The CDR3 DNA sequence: TGTGCCAGCATCGGGGGCGACAGGGGACTCGAAGCTTTCTTT. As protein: CASIGGDRGLEAFF.

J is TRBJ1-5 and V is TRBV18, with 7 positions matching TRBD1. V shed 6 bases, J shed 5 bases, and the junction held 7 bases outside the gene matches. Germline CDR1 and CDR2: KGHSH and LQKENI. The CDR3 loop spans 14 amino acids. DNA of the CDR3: TGTGCCAGCTCCCGCGACAGGGATCATCAGCCCCAGCATTTT. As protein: CASSRDRDHQPQHF.

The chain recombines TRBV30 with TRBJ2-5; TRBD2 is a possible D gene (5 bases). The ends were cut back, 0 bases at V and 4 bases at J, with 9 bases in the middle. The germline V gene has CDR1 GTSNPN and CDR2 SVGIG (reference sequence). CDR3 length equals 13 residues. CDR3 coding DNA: TGTGCCTGGAGTGTAGCGGCACGAGAGACCCAGTACTTC. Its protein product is CAWSVAARETQYF.

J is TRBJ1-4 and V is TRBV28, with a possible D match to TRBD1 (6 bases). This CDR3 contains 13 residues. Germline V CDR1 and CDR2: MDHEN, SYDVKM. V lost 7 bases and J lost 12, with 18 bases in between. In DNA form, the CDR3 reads TGTGCCAGCACCCGGCCAGGGGTCGAACAACTGTTTTTT. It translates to CASTRPGVEQLFF.

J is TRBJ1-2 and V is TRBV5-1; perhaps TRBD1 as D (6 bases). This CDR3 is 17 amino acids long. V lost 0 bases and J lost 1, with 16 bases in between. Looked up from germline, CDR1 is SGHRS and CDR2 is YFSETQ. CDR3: CASSLGQRTEFNYGYTF. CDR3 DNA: TGCGCCAGCAGCTTGGGGCAAAGGACAGAGTTTAACTATGGCTACACCTTC.

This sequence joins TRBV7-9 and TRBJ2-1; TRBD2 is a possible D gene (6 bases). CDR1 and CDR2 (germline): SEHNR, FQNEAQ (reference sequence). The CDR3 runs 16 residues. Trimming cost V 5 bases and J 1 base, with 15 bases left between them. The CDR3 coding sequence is TGTGCCAGCAGCCCCCGCGAGGGAGGATCCTACAATGAGCAGTTCTTC. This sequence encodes CASSPREGGSYNEQFF.

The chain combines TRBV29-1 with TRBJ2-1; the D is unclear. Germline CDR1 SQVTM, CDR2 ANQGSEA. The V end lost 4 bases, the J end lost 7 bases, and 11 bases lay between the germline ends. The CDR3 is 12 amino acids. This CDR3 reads CSVGSPGNEQFF. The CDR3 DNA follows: TGCAGCGTTGGGTCTCCTGGGAATGAGCAGTTCTTC.

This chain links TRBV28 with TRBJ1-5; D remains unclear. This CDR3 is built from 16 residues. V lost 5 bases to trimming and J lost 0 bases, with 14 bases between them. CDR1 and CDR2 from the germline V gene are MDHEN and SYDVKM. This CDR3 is CASSPRYGRSNQPQHF. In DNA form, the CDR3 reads TGTGCCAGCAGTCCGCGTTATGGTCGTAGCAATCAGCCCCAGCATTTT.

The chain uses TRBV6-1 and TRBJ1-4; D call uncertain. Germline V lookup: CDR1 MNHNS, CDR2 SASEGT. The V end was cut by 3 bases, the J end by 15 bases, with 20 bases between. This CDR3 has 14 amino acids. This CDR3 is CASSDPPLVETVFF. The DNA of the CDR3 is TGTGCCAGCAGTGATCCTCCCCTAGTAGAAACAGTGTTTTTT.

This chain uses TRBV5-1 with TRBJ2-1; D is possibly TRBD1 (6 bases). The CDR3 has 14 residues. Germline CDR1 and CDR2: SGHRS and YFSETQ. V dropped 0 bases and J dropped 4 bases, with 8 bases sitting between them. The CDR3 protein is CASSLDTGYNEQFF. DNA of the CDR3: TGCGCCAGCAGCTTGGACACAGGGTACAATGAGCAGTTCTTC. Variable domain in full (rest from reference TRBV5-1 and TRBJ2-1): KAGVTQTPRYLIKTRGQQVTLSCSPISGHRSVSWYQQTPGQGLQFLFEYFSETQRNKGNFPGRFSGRQFSNSRSEMNVSTLELGDSALYLCASSLDTGYNEQFFGPGTRLTVL.

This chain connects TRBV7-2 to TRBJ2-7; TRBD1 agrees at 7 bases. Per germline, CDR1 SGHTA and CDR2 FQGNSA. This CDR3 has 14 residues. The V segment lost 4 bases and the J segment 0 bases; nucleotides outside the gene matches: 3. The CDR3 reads CASSSDRHSYEQYF. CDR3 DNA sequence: TGTGCCAGCAGCTCGGACAGGCACTCCTACGAGCAGTACTTC. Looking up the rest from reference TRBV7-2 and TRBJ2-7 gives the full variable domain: GAGVSQSPSNKVTEKGKDVELRCDPISGHTALYWYRQSLGQGLEFLIYFQGNSAPDKSGLPSDRFSAERTGGSVSTLTIQRTQQEDSAVYLCASSSDRHSYEQYFGPGTRLTVT.

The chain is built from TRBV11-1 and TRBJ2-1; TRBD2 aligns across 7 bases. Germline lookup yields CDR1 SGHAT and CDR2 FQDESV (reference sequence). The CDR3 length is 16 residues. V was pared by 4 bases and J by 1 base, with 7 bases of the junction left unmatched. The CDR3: CASSYSASGSYNEQFF. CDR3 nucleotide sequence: TGTGCCAGCAGCTACTCCGCTAGCGGTTCCTACAATGAGCAGTTCTTC.

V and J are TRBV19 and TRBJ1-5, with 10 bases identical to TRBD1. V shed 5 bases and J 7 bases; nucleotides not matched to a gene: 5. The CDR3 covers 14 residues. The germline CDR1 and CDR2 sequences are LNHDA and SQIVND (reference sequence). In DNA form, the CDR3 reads TGTGCCAGTAGTTCGACAGGGGGCCAGCAGCCCCAGCATTTT. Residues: CASSSTGGQQPQHF.

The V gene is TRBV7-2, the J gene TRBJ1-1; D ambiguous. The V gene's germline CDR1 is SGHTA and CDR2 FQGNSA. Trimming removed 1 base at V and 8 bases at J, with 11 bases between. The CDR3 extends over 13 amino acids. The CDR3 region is CASSLGQEREAFF. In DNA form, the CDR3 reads TGTGCCAGCAGCTTAGGCCAGGAGCGGGAAGCTTTCTTT.

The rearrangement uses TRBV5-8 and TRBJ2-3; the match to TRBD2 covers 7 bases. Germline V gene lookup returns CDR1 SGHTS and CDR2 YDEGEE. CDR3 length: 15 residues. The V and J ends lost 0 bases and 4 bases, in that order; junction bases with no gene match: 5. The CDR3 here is CASSLGGRGADTQYF. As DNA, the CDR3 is TGTGCCAGCAGCTTGGGTGGGAGGGGAGCAGATACGCAGTATTTT. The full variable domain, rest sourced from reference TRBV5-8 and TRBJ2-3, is EAGVTQSPTHLIKTRGQQATLRCSPISGHTSVYWYQQALGLGLQFLLWYDEGEERNRGNFPPRFSGRQFPNYSSELNVNALELEDSALYLCASSLGGRGADTQYFGPGTRLTVL.

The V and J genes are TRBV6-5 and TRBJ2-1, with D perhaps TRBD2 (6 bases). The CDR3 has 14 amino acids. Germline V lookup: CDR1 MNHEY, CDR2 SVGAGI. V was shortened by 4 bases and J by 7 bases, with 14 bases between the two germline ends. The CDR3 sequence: CASSSSGTPNEQFF. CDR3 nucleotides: TGTGCCAGCAGTTCTTCCGGGACTCCGAATGAGCAGTTCTTC.

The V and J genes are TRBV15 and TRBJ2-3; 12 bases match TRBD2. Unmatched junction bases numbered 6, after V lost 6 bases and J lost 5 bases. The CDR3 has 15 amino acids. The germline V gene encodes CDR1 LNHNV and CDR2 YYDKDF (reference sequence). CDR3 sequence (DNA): TGTGCCACCAGTTCTAGCGGGAGGGCGGAAGATACGCAGTATTTT. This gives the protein CATSSSGRAEDTQYF.

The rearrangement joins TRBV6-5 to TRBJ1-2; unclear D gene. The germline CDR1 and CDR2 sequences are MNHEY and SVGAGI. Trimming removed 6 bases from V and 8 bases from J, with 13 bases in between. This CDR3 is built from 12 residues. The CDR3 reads CASRAGPGGYTF. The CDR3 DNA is TGTGCCAGCAGGGCCGGGCCGGGGGGCTACACCTTC.

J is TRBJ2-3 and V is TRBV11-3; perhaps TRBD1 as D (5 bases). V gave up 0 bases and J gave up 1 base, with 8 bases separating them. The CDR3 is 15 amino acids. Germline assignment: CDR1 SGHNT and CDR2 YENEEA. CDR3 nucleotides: TGTGCCAGCAGCTTAGAGGGGCGTGGCACAGATACGCAGTATTTT. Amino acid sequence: CASSLEGRGTDTQYF. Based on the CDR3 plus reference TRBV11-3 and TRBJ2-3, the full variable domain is EAGVVQSPRYKIIEKKQPVAFWCNPISGHNTLYWYLQNLGQGPELLIRYENEEAVDDSQLPKDRFSAERLKGVDSTLKIQPAELGDSAVYLCASSLEGRGTDTQYFGPGTRLTVL.

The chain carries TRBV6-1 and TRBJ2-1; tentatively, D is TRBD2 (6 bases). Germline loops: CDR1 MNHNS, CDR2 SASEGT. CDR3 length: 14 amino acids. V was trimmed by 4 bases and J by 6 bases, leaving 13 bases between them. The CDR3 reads CASSGLVVINEQFF. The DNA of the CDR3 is TGTGCCAGCAGTGGACTAGTGGTAATCAATGAGCAGTTCTTC.

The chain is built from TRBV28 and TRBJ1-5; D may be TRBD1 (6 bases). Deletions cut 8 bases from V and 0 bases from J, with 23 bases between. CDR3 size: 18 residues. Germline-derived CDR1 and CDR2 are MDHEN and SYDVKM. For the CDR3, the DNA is TGTGCCAGCGCCCCAGGAGGGACACTAACTTTTAGCAATCAGCCCCAGCATTTT. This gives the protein CASAPGGTLTFSNQPQHF.